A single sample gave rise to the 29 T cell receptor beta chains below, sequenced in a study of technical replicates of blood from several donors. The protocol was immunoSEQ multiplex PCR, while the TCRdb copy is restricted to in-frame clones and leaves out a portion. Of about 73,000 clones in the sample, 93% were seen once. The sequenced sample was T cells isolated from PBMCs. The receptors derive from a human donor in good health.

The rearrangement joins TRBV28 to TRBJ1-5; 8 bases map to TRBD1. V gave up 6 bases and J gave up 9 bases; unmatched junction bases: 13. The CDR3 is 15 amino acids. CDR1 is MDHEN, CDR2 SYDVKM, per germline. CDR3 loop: CASSRGQGRLPPQHF. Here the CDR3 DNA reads TGTGCCAGCAGCCGAGGACAGGGTAGATTGCCGCCCCAGCATTTT.

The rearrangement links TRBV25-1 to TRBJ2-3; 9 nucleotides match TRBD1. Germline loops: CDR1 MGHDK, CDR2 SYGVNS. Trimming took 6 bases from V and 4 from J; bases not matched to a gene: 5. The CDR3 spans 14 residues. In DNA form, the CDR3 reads TGTGCCAGCAGAACGGACAGGGGCGCAGATACGCAGTATTTT. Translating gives CASRTDRGADTQYF.

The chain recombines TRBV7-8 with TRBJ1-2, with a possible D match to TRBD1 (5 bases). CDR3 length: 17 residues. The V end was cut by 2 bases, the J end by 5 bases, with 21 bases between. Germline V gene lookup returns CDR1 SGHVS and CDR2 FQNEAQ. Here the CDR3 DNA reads TGTGCCAGCAGCTTAAGGCGGAGGGGTGGAATAGTTTATGGCTACACCTTC. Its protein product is CASSLRRRGGIVYGYTF. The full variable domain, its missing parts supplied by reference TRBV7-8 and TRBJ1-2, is GAGVSQSPRYKVAKRGQDVALRCDPISGHVSLFWYQQALGQGPEFLTYFQNEAQLDKSGLPSDRFFAERPEGSVSTLKIQRTQQEDSAVYLCASSLRRRGGIVYGYTFGSGTRLTVV.

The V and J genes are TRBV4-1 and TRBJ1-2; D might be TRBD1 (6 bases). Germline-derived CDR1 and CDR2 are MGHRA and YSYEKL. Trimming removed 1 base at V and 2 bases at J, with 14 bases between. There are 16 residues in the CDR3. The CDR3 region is CASSQGDRKQNYGYTF. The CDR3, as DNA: TGCGCCAGCAGCCAAGGAGACAGGAAACAAAACTATGGCTACACCTTC.

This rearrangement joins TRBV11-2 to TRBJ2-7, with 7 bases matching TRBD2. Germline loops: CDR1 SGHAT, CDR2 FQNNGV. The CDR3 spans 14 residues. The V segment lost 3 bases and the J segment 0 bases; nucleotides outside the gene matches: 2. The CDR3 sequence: CASSFSGDSYEQYF. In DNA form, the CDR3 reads TGTGCCAGCAGCTTCAGCGGGGACTCCTACGAGCAGTACTTC.

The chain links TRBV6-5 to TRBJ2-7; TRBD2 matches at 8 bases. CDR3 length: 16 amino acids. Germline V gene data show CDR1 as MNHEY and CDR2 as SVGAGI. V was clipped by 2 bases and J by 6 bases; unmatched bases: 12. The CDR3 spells CASSYAAGGSSGEQYF. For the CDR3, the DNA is TGTGCCAGCAGTTACGCTGCGGGAGGCTCCTCCGGCGAGCAGTACTTC.

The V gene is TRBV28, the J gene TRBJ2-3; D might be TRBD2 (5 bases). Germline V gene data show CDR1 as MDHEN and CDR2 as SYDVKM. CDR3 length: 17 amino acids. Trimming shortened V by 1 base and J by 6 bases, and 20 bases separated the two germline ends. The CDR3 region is CASSLSTSFPAPDTQYF. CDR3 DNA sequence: TGTGCCAGCAGTTTATCTACTAGTTTCCCAGCCCCGGATACGCAGTATTTT. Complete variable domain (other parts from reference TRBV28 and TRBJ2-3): DVKVTQSSRYLVKRTGEKVFLECVQDMDHENMFWYRQDPGLGLRLIYFSYDVKMKEKGDIPEGYSVSREKKERFSLILESASTNQTSMYLCASSLSTSFPAPDTQYFGPGTRLTVL.

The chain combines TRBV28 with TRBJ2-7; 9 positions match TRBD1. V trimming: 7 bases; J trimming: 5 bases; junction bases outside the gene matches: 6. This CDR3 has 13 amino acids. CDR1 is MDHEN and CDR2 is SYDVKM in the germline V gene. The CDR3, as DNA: TGTGCCAGCAACCGGGACAGGGTCGACGAGCAGTACTTC. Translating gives CASNRDRVDEQYF.

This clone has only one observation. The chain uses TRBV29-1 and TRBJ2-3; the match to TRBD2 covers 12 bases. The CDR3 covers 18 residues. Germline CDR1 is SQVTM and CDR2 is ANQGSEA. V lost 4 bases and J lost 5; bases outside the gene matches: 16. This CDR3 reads CSVAPGLAGGLRQDTQYF. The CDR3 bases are TGCAGCGTTGCCCCGGGCCTAGCGGGGGGGCTGAGGCAAGATACGCAGTATTTT.

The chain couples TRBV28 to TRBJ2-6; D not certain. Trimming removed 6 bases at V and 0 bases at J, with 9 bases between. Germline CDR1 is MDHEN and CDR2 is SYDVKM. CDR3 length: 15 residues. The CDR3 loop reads CASRETPSGANVLTF. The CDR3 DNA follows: TGTGCCAGCAGAGAAACACCCTCTGGGGCCAACGTCCTGACTTTC. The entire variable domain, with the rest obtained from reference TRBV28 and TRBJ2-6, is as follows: DVKVTQSSRYLVKRTGEKVFLECVQDMDHENMFWYRQDPGLGLRLIYFSYDVKMKEKGDIPEGYSVSREKKERFSLILESASTNQTSMYLCASRETPSGANVLTFGAGSRLTVL.

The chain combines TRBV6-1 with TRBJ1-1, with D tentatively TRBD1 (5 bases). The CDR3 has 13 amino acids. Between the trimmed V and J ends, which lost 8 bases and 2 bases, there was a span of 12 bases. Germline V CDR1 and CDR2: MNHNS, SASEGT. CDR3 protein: CASLWGGNTEAFF. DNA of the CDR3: TGTGCCAGCCTTTGGGGGGGAAACACTGAAGCTTTCTTT.

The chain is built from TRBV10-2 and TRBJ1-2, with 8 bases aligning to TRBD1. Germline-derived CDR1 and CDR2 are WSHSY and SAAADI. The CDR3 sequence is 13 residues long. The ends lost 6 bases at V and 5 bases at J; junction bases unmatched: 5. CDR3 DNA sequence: TGCGCCAGCAGCCCGGGACAGGTGTATGGCTACACCTTC. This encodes CASSPGQVYGYTF.

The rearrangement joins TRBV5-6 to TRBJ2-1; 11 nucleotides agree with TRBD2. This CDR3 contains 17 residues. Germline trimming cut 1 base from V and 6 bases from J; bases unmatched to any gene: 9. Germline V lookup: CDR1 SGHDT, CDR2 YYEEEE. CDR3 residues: CASSLYQPLAGANEQFF. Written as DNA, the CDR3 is TGTGCCAGCAGCTTGTACCAGCCACTAGCGGGAGCCAATGAGCAGTTCTTC. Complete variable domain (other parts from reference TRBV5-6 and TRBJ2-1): DAGVTQSPTHLIKTRGQQVTLRCSPKSGHDTVSWYQQALGQGPQFIFQYYEEEERQRGNFPDRFSGHQFPNYSSELNVNALLLGDSALYLCASSLYQPLAGANEQFFGPGTRLTVL.

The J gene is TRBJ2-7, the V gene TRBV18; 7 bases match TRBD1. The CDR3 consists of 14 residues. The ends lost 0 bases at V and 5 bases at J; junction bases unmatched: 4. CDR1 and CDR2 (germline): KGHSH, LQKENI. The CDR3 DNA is TGTGCCAGCTCACCACCGTACAGGGGCGACGAGCAGTACTTC. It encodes CASSPPYRGDEQYF.

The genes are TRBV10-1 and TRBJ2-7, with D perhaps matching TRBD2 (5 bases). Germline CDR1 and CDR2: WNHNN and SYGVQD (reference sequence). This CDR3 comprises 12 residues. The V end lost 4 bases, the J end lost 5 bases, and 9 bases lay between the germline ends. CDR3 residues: CASSGPGNEQYF. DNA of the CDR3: TGCGCCAGCAGTGGACCGGGGAACGAGCAGTACTTC.

The CDR3 DNA sequence: TGTGCCAGTACCACACGGGGGGGAGCGCACGGGGAGCTGTTTTTT. Translating gives CASTTRGGAHGELFF. The genes are TRBV19 and TRBJ2-2; 8 nucleotides line up with TRBD2. CDR3 length equals 15 residues. V lost 7 bases and J lost 7; bases outside the gene matches: 11. Germline V gene data show CDR1 as LNHDA and CDR2 as SQIVND (reference sequence).

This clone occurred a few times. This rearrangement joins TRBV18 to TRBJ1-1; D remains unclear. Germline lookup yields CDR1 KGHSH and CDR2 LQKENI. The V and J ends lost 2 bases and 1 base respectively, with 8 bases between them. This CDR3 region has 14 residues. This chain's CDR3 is CASSPGQKNTEAFF. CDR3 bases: TGTGCCAGCTCACCAGGGCAGAAGAACACTGAAGCTTTCTTT.

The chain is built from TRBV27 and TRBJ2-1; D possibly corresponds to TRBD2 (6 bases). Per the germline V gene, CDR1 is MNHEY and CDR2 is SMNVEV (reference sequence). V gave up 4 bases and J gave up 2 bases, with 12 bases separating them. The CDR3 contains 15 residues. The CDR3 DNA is TGTGCCAGCAGTTCCCAAGCGGGCGCCTACAATGAGCAGTTCTTC. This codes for CASSSQAGAYNEQFF.

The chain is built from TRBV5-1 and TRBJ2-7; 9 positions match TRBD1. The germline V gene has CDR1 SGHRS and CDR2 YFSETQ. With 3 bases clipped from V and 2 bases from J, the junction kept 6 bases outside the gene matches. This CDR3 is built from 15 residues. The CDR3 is CASSYRTGATYEQYF. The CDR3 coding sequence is TGCGCCAGCAGCTACCGGACAGGGGCCACCTACGAGCAGTACTTC.

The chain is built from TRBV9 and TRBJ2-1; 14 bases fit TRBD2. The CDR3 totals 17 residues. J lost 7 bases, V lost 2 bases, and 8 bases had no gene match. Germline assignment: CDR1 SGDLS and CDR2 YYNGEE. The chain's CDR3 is CASSVGRLAGGGNEQFF. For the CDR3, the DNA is TGTGCCAGCAGCGTTGGACGACTAGCGGGGGGGGGAAATGAGCAGTTCTTC.

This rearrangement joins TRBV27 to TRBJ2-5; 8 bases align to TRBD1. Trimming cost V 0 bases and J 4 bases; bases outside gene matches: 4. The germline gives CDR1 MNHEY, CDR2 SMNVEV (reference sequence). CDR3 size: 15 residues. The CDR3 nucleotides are TGTGCCAGCAGTTTATCCAGGGGGCCGGGAGAGACCCAGTACTTC. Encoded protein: CASSLSRGPGETQYF.

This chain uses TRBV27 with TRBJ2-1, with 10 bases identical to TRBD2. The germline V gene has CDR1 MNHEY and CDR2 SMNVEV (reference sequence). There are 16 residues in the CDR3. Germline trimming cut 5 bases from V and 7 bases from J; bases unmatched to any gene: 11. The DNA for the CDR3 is TGTGCCAGCAGTATCTACTCCAGCGGGGGGGCTAATGAGCAGTTCTTC. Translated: CASSIYSSGGANEQFF.

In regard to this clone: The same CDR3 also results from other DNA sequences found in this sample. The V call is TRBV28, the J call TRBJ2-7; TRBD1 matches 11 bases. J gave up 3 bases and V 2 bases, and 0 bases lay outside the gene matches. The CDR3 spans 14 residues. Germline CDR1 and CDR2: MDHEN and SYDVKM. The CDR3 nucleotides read TGTGCCAGCAGTTTAGGGACAGGGGGCTACGAGCAGTACTTC. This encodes CASSLGTGGYEQYF.

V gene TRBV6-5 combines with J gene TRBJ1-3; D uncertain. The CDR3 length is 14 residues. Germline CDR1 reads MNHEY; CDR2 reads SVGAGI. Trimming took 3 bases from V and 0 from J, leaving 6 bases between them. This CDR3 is CASSYAVSGNTIYF. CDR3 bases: TGTGCCAGCAGTTATGCGGTCTCTGGAAACACCATATATTTT.

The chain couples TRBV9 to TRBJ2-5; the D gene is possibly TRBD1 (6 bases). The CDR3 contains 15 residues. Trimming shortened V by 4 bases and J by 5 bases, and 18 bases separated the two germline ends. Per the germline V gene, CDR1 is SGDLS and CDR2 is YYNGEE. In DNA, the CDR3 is TGTGCCAGCAGCCCCCAACAGGGATTCGGCGAGACCCAGTACTTC. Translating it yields CASSPQQGFGETQYF.

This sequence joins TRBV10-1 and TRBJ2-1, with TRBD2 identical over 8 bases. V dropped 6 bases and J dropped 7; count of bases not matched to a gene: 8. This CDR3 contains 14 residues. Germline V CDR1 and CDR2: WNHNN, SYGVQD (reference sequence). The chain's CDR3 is CASSPGLGRNEQFF. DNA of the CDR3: TGCGCCAGCAGCCCGGGACTAGGGAGAAATGAGCAGTTCTTC.

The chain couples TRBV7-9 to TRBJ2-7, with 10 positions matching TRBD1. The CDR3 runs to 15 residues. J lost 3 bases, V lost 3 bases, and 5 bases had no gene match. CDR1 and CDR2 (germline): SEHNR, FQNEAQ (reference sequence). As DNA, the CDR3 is TGTGCCAGCAGCTTTAGGGACAGGGGACTCTACGAGCAGTACTTC. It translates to CASSFRDRGLYEQYF.

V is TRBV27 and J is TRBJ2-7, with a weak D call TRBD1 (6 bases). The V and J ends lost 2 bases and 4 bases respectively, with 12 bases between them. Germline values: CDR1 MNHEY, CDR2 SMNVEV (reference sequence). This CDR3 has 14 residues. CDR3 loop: CASSLLPGDYEQYF. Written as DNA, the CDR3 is TGTGCCAGCAGTTTACTTCCAGGGGATTACGAGCAGTACTTC.

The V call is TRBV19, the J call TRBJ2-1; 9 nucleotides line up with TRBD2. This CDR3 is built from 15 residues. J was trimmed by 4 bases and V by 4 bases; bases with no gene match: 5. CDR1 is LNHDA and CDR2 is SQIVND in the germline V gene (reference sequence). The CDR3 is CASSRLAALYNEQFF. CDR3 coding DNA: TGTGCCAGTAGTAGACTAGCGGCGCTTTACAATGAGCAGTTCTTC.